These 20 T cell receptor beta chains originate from one sample sequenced in a study of blood T cell repertoires in COVID-19. TCRdb keeps only in-frame clones here, not all; method: immunoSEQ multiplex PCR. The profile covers 57,000 or so clones, with roughly 80% appearing a single time and around a sixth taken by the ten largest. Sequenced material: peripheral blood. Every receptor here comes from a man between 60 and 75 years old with acute or convalescent COVID-19.

This chain joins TRBV29-1 and TRBJ2-5, with 7 bases identical to TRBD2. J lost 0 bases, V lost 0 bases, and 16 bases had no gene match. The CDR3 covers 19 residues. Germline loops: CDR1 SQVTM, CDR2 ANQGSEA. CDR3 sequence reads: CSVEDGGGLRVADQETQYF. For the CDR3, the DNA is TGCAGCGTTGAAGATGGCGGGGGTTTAAGAGTGGCGGACCAAGAGACCCAGTACTTC. Filled out from reference TRBV29-1 and TRBJ2-5, the complete variable domain reads SAVISQKPSRDICQRGTSLTIQCQVDSQVTMMFWYRQQPGQSLTLIATANQGSEATYESGFVIDKFPISRPNLTFSTLTVSNMSPEDSSIYLCSVEDGGGLRVADQETQYFGPGTRLLVL.

The chain carries TRBV24-1 and TRBJ2-1, with 10 bases that match TRBD1. V lost 5 bases, J lost 8 bases, and 8 bases stayed unmatched. Germline lookup yields CDR1 KGHDR and CDR2 SFDVKD. The CDR3 is 15 amino acids. CDR3 sequence (DNA): TGTGCCACCAGTGCGACAGGGGGCGCGGTAGATGAGCAGTTCTTC. Its translation: CATSATGGAVDEQFF.

This clone was seen only once. V is TRBV6-1 and J is TRBJ1-1; unclear D gene. Germline V gene data show CDR1 as MNHNS and CDR2 as SASEGT. The CDR3 totals 14 residues. V was clipped by 2 bases and J by 3 bases, with 10 bases between them. Here the CDR3 DNA reads TGTGCCAGCAGTGAAAATACGGGTTACACTGAAGCTTTCTTT. Amino acid sequence: CASSENTGYTEAFF.

This chain links TRBV14 with TRBJ2-3, with D possibly matching TRBD1 (5 bases). Germline V gene sequence: CDR1 SGHDN, CDR2 FVKESK. V lost 2 bases to trimming and J lost 0 bases, with 12 bases between them. The CDR3 covers 16 residues. The CDR3 sequence is CASSQFPGPSTDTQYF. Written as DNA, the CDR3 is TGTGCCAGCAGCCAATTTCCAGGGCCGAGCACAGATACGCAGTATTTT. Using reference TRBV14 and TRBJ2-3 for the parts outside the CDR3, the full variable domain is EAGVTQFPSHSVIEKGQTVTLRCDPISGHDNLYWYRRVMGKEIKFLLHFVKESKQDESGMPNNRFLAERTGGTYSTLKVQPAELEDSGVYFCASSQFPGPSTDTQYFGPGTRLTVL.

Worth noting for this clone: It is unclear where the CDR3 begins or ends on the DNA, so no DNA is shown, and the CDR3 is as TCRdb lists it. The J gene is TRBJ1-1, the V gene TRBV3-1 (or the pseudogene TRBV3-2); the D segment call TRBD1 is taken from the table without a DNA check. The CDR3 region is 13 residues in length, termini included. In germline, CDR1 is LGHDT, CDR2 YNNKEL (reference sequence). CDR3 amino acids: CASSVGQGAITFF.

The genes are TRBV24-1 and TRBJ2-1, with TRBD1 matching 12 bases. This CDR3 contains 15 residues. The junction had 7 bases not matched to a gene; V was cut back by 5 bases and J by 9 bases. Germline lookup yields CDR1 KGHDR and CDR2 SFDVKD. CDR3 in amino acids: CATSAAGTGGGEQFF. CDR3 DNA sequence: TGTGCCACCAGTGCCGCCGGGACAGGGGGCGGTGAGCAGTTCTTC.

CDR3 region: CASSDPTSGRANSKFLPYEQYF. In nucleotides, the CDR3 is TGCGCCAGCAGTGATCCGACTAGCGGGAGGGCAAACTCGAAGTTTTTGCCGTACGAGCAGTACTTC. The chain combines TRBV10-2 with TRBJ2-7; 14 positions agree with TRBD2. From germline, CDR1 is WSHSY and CDR2 SAAADI. With 3 bases clipped from V and 4 bases from J, the junction kept 23 bases outside the gene matches. The CDR3 is 22 amino acids.

The chain uses TRBV28 and TRBJ2-1; perhaps TRBD1 as D (6 bases). V was pared by 2 bases and J by 11 bases, with 16 bases between. Per germline, CDR1 MDHEN and CDR2 SYDVKM. This CDR3 has 14 amino acids. CDR3 residues: CASSLGGHRLKQFF. As DNA, the CDR3 is TGTGCCAGCAGTTTAGGGGGACACCGGTTAAAGCAGTTCTTC.

The gene calls are TRBV6-5 and TRBJ1-5; D is ambiguous. Germline V gene lookup returns CDR1 MNHEY and CDR2 SVGAGI. The CDR3 extends over 10 amino acids. V gave up 10 bases and J gave up 4 bases, with 5 bases separating them. The CDR3 sequence: CAISNQPQHF. DNA for the CDR3: TGTGCCATTTCGAATCAGCCCCAGCATTTT.

The V gene is TRBV28, the J gene TRBJ2-1, with 8 positions matching TRBD1. CDR1 is MDHEN and CDR2 is SYDVKM in the germline V gene. CDR3 length: 14 residues. V was clipped by 4 bases and J by 3 bases; unmatched bases: 2. The CDR3 protein is CASSSGTGYNEQFF. In DNA, the CDR3 is TGTGCCAGCAGTTCCGGGACAGGCTACAATGAGCAGTTCTTC.

J is TRBJ1-5 and V is TRBV2, with TRBD1 matching over 7 bases. CDR3 size: 15 residues. Germline CDR1 is SNHLY and CDR2 is FYNNEI. Trimming took 5 bases from V and 2 from J; bases not matched to a gene: 6. CDR3 region: CASSLTGKGNQPQHF. CDR3 coding DNA: TGTGCCAGCAGTCTGACAGGGAAGGGCAATCAGCCCCAGCATTTT.

V and J are TRBV29-1 and TRBJ1-1; a weak D match, TRBD1 (5 bases). Germline loops: CDR1 SQVTM, CDR2 ANQGSEA. Trimming left V 1 base short and J 12 bases short, with 15 bases between. The CDR3 sequence is 12 residues long. CDR3 sequence (DNA): TGCAGCGTTGAAGTGGGTATGGACAAGACTTTCTTT. It specifies CSVEVGMDKTFF.

This rearrangement joins TRBV29-1 to TRBJ2-1; 8 bases are shared with TRBD1. From germline, CDR1 is SQVTM and CDR2 ANQGSEA. The CDR3 has 16 amino acids. Trimming took 3 bases from V and 4 from J; bases not matched to a gene: 11. The CDR3: CSVDGTGQGLYNEQFF. The CDR3 bases are TGCAGCGTTGATGGGACCGGACAGGGCTTATACAATGAGCAGTTCTTC.

J is TRBJ2-7 and V is TRBV27, with TRBD2 matching 13 bases. Trimming at V came to 6 bases and at J to 1 base, leaving 3 bases not matched to a gene. Germline V lookup: CDR1 MNHEY, CDR2 SMNVEV (reference sequence). The CDR3 consists of 15 residues. This CDR3 is CASRRTSGSSYEQYF. In DNA, the CDR3 is TGTGCCAGCAGACGGACTAGCGGGAGTTCCTACGAGCAGTACTTC.

The gene calls are TRBV28 and TRBJ1-5; weak D call: TRBD1 (5 bases). Per germline, CDR1 MDHEN and CDR2 SYDVKM. The CDR3 spans 15 residues. V was shortened by 3 bases and J by 4 bases, with 13 bases between the two germline ends. The CDR3 region is CASSFMTVVNQPQHF. The CDR3 DNA follows: TGTGCCAGCAGTTTCATGACAGTGGTGAATCAGCCCCAGCATTTT.

V is TRBV19 and J is TRBJ2-1; no clear D gene. This CDR3 spans 15 amino acids. V lost 5 bases, J lost 5 bases, and 16 bases lay in between. Looked up from germline, CDR1 is LNHDA and CDR2 is SQIVND (reference sequence). CDR3 DNA: TGTGCCAGTAGTGAGAATATCCAATTGAACAATGAGCAGTTCTTC. Encoded protein: CASSENIQLNNEQFF. The variable domain in full, completed from reference TRBV19 and TRBJ2-1, reads DGGITQSPKYLFRKEGQNVTLSCEQNLNHDAMYWYRQDPGQGLRLIYYSQIVNDFQKGDIAEGYSVSREKKESFPLTVTSAQKNPTAFYLCASSENIQLNNEQFFGPGTRLTVL.

V and J are TRBV30 and TRBJ2-2; 7 bases map to TRBD1. CDR3 length equals 12 residues. The V gene's germline CDR1 is GTSNPN and CDR2 SVGIG (reference sequence). Trimming removed 4 bases from V and 6 bases from J; junction bases left unmatched: 2. The CDR3 loop is CAWTGGAGELFF. The CDR3 DNA reads as TGTGCCTGGACAGGGGGAGCCGGGGAGCTGTTTTTT.

This clone has only a few counts. The genes are TRBV5-1 and TRBJ2-7; 7 bases map to TRBD1. Germline CDR1 reads SGHRS; CDR2 reads YFSETQ. The CDR3 spans 13 residues. The DNA for the CDR3 is TGCGTAGGGGACAGAGTGGCGACTTGTGAGCAGTACTTC. This codes for CVGDRVATCEQYF.

This clone was seen a few times. V usage is TRBV24-1 and J usage is TRBJ2-1; D ambiguous. The CDR3 contains 14 residues. CDR1 is KGHDR, CDR2 SFDVKD, per germline. The V end was cut by 0 bases, the J end by 3 bases, with 5 bases between. CDR3 protein: CATSDLHSYNEQFF. In nucleotides, the CDR3 is TGTGCCACCAGTGATTTGCACAGCTACAATGAGCAGTTCTTC.

The chain employs TRBV9 and TRBJ2-1; D unresolved. The CDR3 contains 11 residues. Deletions cut 2 bases from V and 8 bases from J, with 5 bases between. Germline CDR1 and CDR2: SGDLS and YYNGEE. This CDR3 is CASSVGYEQFF. CDR3 nucleotides: TGTGCCAGCAGCGTCGGTTATGAGCAGTTCTTC.